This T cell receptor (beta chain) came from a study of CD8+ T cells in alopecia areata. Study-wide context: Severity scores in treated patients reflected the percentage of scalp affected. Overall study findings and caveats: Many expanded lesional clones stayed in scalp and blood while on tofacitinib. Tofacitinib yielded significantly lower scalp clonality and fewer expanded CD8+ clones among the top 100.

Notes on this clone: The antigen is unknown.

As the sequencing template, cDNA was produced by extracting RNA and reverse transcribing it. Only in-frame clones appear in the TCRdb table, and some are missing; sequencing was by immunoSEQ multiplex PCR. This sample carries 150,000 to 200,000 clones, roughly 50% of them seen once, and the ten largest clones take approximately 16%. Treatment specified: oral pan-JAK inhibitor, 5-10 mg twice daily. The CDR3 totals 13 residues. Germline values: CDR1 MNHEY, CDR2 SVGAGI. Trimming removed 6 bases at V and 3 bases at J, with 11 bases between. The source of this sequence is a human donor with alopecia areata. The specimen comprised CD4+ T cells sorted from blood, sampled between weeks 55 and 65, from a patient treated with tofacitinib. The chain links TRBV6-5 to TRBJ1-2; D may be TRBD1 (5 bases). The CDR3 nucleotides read TGTGCCAGCAGAAGGGACTCCTACTATGGCTACACCTTC. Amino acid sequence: CASRRDSYYGYTF.